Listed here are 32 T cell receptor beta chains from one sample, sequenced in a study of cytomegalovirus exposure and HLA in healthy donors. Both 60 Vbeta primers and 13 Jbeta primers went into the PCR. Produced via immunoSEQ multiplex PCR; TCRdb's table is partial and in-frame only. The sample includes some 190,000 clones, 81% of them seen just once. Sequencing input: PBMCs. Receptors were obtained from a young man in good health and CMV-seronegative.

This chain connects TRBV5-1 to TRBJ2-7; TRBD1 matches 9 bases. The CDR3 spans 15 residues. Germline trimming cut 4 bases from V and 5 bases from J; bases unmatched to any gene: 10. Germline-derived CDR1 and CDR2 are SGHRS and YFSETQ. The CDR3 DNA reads TGCGCCAGCAGCGGGAGGACAGGGGATTCCGACGAGCAGTACTTC. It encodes CASSGRTGDSDEQYF.

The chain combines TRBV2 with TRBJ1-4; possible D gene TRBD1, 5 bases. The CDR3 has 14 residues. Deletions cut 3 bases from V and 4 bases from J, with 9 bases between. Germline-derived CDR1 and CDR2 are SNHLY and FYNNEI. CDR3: CASSDRGFNEKLFF. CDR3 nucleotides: TGTGCCAGCAGTGACCGGGGGTTTAATGAAAAACTGTTTTTT. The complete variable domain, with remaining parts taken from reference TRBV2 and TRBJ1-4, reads EPEVTQTPSHQVTQMGQEVILRCVPISNHLYFYWYRQILGQKVEFLVSFYNNEISEKSEIFDDQFSVERPDGSNFTLKIRSTKLEDSAMYFCASSDRGFNEKLFFGSGTQLSVL.

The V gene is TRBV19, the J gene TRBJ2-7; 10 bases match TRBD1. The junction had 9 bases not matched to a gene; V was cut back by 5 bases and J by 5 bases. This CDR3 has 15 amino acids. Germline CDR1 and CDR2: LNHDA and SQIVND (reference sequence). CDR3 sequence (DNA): TGTGCCAGTAGTTACGGGACAGGGGAGATCAACGAGCAGTACTTC. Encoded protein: CASSYGTGEINEQYF.

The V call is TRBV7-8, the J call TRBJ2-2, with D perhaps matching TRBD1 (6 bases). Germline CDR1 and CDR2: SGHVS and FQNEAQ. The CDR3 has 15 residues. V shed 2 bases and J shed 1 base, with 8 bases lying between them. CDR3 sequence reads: CASSLNRVNTGELFF. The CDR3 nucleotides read TGTGCCAGCAGCTTAAACAGGGTGAACACCGGGGAGCTGTTTTTT.

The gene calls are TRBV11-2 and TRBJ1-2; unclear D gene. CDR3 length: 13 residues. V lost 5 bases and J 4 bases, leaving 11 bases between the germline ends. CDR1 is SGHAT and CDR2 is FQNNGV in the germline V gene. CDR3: CASSPGGSYGYTF. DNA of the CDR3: TGTGCCAGCAGCCCTGGAGGATCCTATGGCTACACCTTC.

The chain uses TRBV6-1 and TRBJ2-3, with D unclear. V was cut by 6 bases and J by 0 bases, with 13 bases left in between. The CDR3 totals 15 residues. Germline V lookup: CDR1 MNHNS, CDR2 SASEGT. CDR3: CASRLSYTSTDTQYF. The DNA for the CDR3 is TGTGCCAGCAGGCTTTCTTATACTAGCACAGATACGCAGTATTTT.

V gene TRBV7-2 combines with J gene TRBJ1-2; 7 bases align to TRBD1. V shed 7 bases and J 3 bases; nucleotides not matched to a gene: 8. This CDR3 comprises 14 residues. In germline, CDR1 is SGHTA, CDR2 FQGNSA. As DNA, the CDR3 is TGTGCCAGCACCCCCGGGGGACAGCACTATGGCTACACCTTC. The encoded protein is CASTPGGQHYGYTF.

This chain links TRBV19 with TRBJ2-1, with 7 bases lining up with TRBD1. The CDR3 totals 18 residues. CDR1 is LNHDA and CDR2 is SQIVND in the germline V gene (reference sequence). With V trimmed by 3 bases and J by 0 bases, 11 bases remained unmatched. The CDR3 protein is CASSMRDRAQSSYNEQFF. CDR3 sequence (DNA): TGTGCCAGTAGTATGCGAGACAGGGCCCAGAGCTCCTACAATGAGCAGTTCTTC.

The CDR3 sequence is CASSPGQGGGGELFF. The CDR3 region has the DNA TGTGCCAGCAGTCCAGGACAGGGAGGAGGCGGGGAGCTGTTTTTT. This chain joins TRBV27 and TRBJ2-2; 8 nucleotides agree with TRBD1. With V trimmed by 5 bases and J by 7 bases, 9 bases remained unmatched. CDR1 is MNHEY and CDR2 is SMNVEV in the germline V gene (reference sequence). The CDR3 consists of 15 residues.

In nucleotides, the CDR3 is TGTGCCAGCAGTTTCAGGAGGACTAGCACAGATACGCAGTATTTT. As protein: CASSFRRTSTDTQYF. V usage is TRBV28 and J usage is TRBJ2-3, with D possibly matching TRBD2 (5 bases). CDR3 length: 15 residues. V lost 3 bases and J lost 0, with 10 bases in between. The germline V gene has CDR1 MDHEN and CDR2 SYDVKM.

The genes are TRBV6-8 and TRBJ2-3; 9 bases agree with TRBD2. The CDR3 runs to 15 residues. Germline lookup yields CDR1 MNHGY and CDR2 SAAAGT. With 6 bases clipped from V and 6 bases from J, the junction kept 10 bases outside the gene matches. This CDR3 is CASRTTGRGGDTQYF. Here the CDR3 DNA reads TGTGCCAGCAGAACAACTGGGCGGGGGGGGGATACGCAGTATTTT.

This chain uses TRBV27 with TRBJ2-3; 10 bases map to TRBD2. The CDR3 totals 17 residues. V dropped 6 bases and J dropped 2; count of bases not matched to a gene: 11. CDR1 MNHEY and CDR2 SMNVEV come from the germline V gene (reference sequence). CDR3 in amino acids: CASRPRLAGLNTDTQYF. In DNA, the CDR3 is TGTGCCAGCAGGCCACGACTAGCGGGCCTAAACACAGATACGCAGTATTTT.

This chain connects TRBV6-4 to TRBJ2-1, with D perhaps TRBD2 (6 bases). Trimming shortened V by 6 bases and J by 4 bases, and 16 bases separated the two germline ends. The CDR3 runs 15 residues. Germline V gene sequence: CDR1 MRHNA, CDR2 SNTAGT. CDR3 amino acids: CASSHRPGGYNEQFF. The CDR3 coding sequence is TGTGCCAGCAGCCACCGACCCGGAGGGTACAATGAGCAGTTCTTC.

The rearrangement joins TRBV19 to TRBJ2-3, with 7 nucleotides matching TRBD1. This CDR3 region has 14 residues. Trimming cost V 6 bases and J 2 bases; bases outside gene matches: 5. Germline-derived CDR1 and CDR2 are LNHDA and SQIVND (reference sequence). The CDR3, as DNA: TGTGCCAGTAGATGGGACAGCTCCACAGATACGCAGTATTTT. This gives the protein CASRWDSSTDTQYF.

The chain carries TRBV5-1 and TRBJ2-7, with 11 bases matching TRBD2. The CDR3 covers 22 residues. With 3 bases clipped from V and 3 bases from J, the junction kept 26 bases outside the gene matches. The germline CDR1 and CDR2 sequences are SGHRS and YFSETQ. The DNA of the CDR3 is TGCGCCAGCAGCTCCCCACCGGGACATTCTATAGTAACCGGGACTAGCGGCTACGAGCAGTACTTC. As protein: CASSSPPGHSIVTGTSGYEQYF.

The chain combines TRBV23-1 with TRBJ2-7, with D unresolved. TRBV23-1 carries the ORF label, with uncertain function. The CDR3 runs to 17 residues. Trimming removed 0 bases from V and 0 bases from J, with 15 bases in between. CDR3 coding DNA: TGCGCCAGCAGTCAATCCTCGGGTCGTCCCTTCTCCTACGAGCAGTACTTC. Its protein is CASSQSSGRPFSYEQYF.

Here the CDR3 DNA reads TGTGCCAGCAGCTTAGCTGCGGGAGTAAGACATGGCTACACCTTC. It is translated as CASSLAAGVRHGYTF. The chain is built from TRBV7-2 and TRBJ1-2; D gene unclear. Trimming left V 0 bases short and J 6 bases short, with 14 bases between. The CDR3 length is 15 residues. Germline CDR1 is SGHTA and CDR2 is FQGNSA.

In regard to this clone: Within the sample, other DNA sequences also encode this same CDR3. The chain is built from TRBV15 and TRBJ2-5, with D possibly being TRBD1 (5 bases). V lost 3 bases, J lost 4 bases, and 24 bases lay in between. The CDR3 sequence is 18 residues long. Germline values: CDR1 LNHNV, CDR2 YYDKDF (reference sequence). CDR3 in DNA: TGTGCCACCAGCAGGGATCTGTTGCAGCTAGGGGATCGAGAGACCCAGTACTTC. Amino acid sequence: CATSRDLLQLGDRETQYF.

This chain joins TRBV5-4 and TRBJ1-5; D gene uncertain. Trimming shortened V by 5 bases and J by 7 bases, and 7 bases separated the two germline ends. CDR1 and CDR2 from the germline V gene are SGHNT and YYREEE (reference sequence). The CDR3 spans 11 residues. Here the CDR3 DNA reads TGTGCCAGCAGTCTAGGCCAGCCCCAGCATTTT. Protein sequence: CASSLGQPQHF.

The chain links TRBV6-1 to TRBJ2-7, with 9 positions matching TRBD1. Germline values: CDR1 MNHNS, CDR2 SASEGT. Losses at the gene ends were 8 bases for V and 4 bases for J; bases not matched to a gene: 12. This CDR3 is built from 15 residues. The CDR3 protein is CASGTGGVTRYEQYF. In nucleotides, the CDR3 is TGTGCCAGCGGCACAGGGGGCGTAACACGGTACGAGCAGTACTTC.

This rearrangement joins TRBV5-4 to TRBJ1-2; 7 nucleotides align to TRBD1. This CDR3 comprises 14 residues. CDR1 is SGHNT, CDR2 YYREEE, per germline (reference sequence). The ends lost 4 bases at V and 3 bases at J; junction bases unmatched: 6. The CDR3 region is CASSPGQEDYGYTF. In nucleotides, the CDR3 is TGTGCCAGCAGCCCAGGACAGGAGGACTATGGCTACACCTTC.

CDR3 DNA sequence: TGTGCCAGCACGGGACAGGGAACCTACGAGCAGTACTTC. Translation gives CASTGQGTYEQYF. The genes are TRBV11-1 and TRBJ2-5; 9 bases are shared with TRBD1. The J call may be in error: the DNA end matches TRBJ2-7 better. The germline V gene has CDR1 SGHAT and CDR2 FQDESV (reference sequence). CDR3 length: 13 amino acids.

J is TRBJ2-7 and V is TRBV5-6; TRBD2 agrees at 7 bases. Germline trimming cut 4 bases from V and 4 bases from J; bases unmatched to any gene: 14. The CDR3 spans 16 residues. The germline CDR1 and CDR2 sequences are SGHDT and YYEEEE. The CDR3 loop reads CASSPLRGFQKYEQYF. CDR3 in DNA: TGTGCCAGCAGCCCACTGCGGGGGTTTCAAAAGTACGAGCAGTACTTC.

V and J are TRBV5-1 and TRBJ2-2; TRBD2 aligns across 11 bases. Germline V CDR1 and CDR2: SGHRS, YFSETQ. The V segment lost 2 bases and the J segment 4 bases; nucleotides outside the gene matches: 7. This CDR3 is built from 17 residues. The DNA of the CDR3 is TGCGCCAGCAGCTTAGGTAGCGGGAGGGCCGGCACCGGGGAGCTGTTTTTT. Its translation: CASSLGSGRAGTGELFF.

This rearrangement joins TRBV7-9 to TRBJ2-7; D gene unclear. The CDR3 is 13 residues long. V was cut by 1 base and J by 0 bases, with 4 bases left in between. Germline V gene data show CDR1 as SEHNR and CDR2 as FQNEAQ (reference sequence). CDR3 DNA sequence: TGTGCCAGCAGCTTAGACAGCTCCTACGAGCAGTACTTC. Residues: CASSLDSSYEQYF.

CDR3: CASSGRGSVGAEAFF. CDR3 nucleotides: TGTGCCAGCAGCGGAAGGGGGTCCGTTGGAGCTGAAGCTTTCTTT. The chain carries TRBV7-9 and TRBJ1-1; D may be TRBD1 (6 bases). Germline values: CDR1 SEHNR, CDR2 FQNEAQ (reference sequence). The length of the CDR3 is 15 residues. V lost 5 bases and J lost 6, with 19 bases in between. Full variable domain (outside the CDR3, taken from reference TRBV7-9 and TRBJ1-1): DTGVSQNPRHKITKRGQNVTFRCDPISEHNRLYWYRQTLGQGPEFLTYFQNEAQLEKSRLLSDRFSAERPKGSFSTLEIQRTEQGDSAMYLCASSGRGSVGAEAFFGQGTRLTVV.

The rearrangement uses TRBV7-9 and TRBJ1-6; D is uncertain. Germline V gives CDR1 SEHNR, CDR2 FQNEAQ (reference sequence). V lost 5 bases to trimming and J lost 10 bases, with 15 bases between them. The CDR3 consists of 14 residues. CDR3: CASSLSQRVSPLHF. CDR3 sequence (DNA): TGTGCCAGCAGCCTATCACAGAGGGTCTCACCCCTCCACTTT.

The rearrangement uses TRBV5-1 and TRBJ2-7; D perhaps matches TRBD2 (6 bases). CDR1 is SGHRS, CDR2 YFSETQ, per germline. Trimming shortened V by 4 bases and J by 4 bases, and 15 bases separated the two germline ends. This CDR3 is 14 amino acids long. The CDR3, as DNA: TGCGCCAGCAGCCCGGGGGATGGAGCTTACGAGCAGTACTTC. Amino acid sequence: CASSPGDGAYEQYF.

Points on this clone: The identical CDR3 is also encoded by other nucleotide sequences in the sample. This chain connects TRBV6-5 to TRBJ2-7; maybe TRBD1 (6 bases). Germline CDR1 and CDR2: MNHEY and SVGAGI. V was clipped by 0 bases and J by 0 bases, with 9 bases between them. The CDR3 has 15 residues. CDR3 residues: CASSYSTGSSYEQYF. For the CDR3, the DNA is TGTGCCAGCAGTTACTCGACAGGCAGCTCCTACGAGCAGTACTTC.

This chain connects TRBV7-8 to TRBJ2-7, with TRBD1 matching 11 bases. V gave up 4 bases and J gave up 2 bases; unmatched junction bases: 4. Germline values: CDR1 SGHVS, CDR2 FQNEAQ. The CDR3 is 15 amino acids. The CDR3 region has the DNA TGTGCCAGCAGCTGGGGGACAGGGGGAACCTACGAGCAGTACTTC. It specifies CASSWGTGGTYEQYF.

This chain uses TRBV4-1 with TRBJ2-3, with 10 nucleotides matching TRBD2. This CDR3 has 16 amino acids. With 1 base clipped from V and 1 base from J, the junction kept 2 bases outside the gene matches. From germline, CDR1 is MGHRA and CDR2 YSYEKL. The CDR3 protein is CASSQVLAGGTDTQYF. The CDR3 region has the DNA TGCGCCAGCAGCCAAGTTCTAGCGGGGGGCACAGATACGCAGTATTTT.

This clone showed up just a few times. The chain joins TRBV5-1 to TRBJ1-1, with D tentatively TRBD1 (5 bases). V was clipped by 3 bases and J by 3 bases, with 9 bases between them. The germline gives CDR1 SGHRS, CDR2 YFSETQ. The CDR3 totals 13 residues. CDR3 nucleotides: TGCGCCAGCAGCTCGCAGGGATACACTGAAGCTTTCTTT. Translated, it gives CASSSQGYTEAFF.